The T cell receptor beta chain described here comes from a study of blood T cell repertoires in COVID-19. This table comes from immunoSEQ multiplex PCR, and its TCRdb copy is limited to in-frame clones, with some not included. The data hold roughly 270,000 clones, with 85% observed a single time. The V gene's germline CDR1 is SGHTA and CDR2 FQGNSA. Trimming at V came to 3 bases and at J to 4 bases, leaving 5 bases not matched to a gene. The CDR3 contains 15 residues. This clone was detected a few times. J is TRBJ1-4 and V is TRBV7-2, with 7 bases fitting TRBD1. Sequences were obtained from PBMCs or T cells enriched from blood (not recorded which). This TCR was recovered from a woman in her fifties or sixties who had recovered from COVID-19. This CDR3 is CASSFEQGNNEKLFF. In DNA, the CDR3 is TGTGCCAGCAGCTTTGAACAGGGGAATAATGAAAAACTGTTTTTT.